The 18 T cell receptor beta chains presented below share a single source sample, sequenced in a study of blood T cell repertoires in COVID-19. Assay: immunoSEQ multiplex PCR; the TCRdb copy retains only in-frame clones and omits some. The repertoire consists of approximately 230,000 clones, with around 88% occurring once and the leading ten covering roughly 14%. The sequencing sample was made of PBMCs or T cells enriched from blood (not recorded which). These receptors came from a woman between 45 and 65 years old with acute COVID-19.

The genes are TRBV28 and TRBJ1-1; D is unresolved. This CDR3 spans 14 amino acids. V dropped 1 base and J dropped 11 bases, with 17 bases sitting between them. In germline, CDR1 is MDHEN, CDR2 SYDVKM. The CDR3 DNA reads TGTGCCAGCAGTTTATCGGCGGGCGCGAGGACCGCTTTCTTT. It is translated as CASSLSAGARTAFF. Supplemented by reference TRBV28 and TRBJ1-1, the full variable domain reads DVKVTQSSRYLVKRTGEKVFLECVQDMDHENMFWYRQDPGLGLRLIYFSYDVKMKEKGDIPEGYSVSREKKERFSLILESASTNQTSMYLCASSLSAGARTAFFGQGTRLTVV.

The chain carries TRBV13 and TRBJ2-1, with D perhaps TRBD1 (6 bases). The CDR3 has 15 residues. Germline values: CDR1 PRHDT, CDR2 FYEKMQ (reference sequence). Trimming stripped 7 bases from V and 6 bases from J, with 19 bases between. CDR3 bases: TGTGCCAGCACGCACTTGGCAGGGGACATCAATGAGCAGTTCTTC. Translated, it gives CASTHLAGDINEQFF.

The V gene is TRBV4-3, the J gene TRBJ2-2; the D gene is possibly TRBD2 (7 bases). Germline-derived CDR1 and CDR2 are LGHNA and YSLEER. The germline V and J ends were trimmed by 4 bases and 6 bases, with 9 bases remaining between them. The CDR3 totals 13 residues. CDR3 DNA sequence: TGCGCCAGCAGCCTCGGGGGGCCCGGGGAGCTGTTTTTT. Translated: CASSLGGPGELFF.

The V gene is TRBV4-2, the J gene TRBJ2-5, with a weak D call TRBD1 (5 bases). The V end was cut by 0 bases, the J end by 2 bases, with 16 bases between. The germline CDR1 and CDR2 sequences are LGHNA and YNFKEQ. This CDR3 contains 17 residues. DNA of the CDR3: TGTGCCAGCAGCCAAGATTTTGGGGTGACAGCGCAAGAGACCCAGTACTTC. Protein: CASSQDFGVTAQETQYF.

This chain uses TRBV6-2 or TRBV6-3 with TRBJ2-7; TRBD1 matches at 7 bases. The CDR3 contains 15 residues. CDR1 and CDR2 from the germline V gene are MNHEY and SVGEGT. The V gene end was trimmed by 2 bases and the J gene end by 1 base; junction bases not matched to a gene: 5. DNA for the CDR3: TGTGCCAGCAGTTACGGGGACAGATATTCCTACGAGCAGTACTTC. As protein: CASSYGDRYSYEQYF.

This clone came up once. The same CDR3 can be traced to other DNA sequences in this sample. The rearrangement uses TRBV28 and TRBJ1-5, with 7 bases lining up with TRBD1. The CDR3 is made up of 14 amino acids. V was pared by 5 bases and J by 2 bases, with 3 bases of the junction left unmatched. The germline V gene encodes CDR1 MDHEN and CDR2 SYDVKM. CDR3 in DNA: TGTGCCAGCAGTCCTGGGACAGGCAATCAGCCCCAGCATTTT. This codes for CASSPGTGNQPQHF.

The J gene is TRBJ1-3, the V gene TRBV9, with D possibly matching TRBD1 (6 bases). The CDR3 spans 15 residues. The V gene lost 4 bases and the J gene lost 0 bases, with 11 bases spanning the gap. The germline V gene has CDR1 SGDLS and CDR2 YYNGEE. CDR3 residues: CASSLQGYSGNTIYF. CDR3 DNA: TGTGCCAGCAGCCTCCAGGGGTACTCTGGAAACACCATATATTTT.

V is TRBV7-2 and J is TRBJ1-6; TRBD1 might be the D (5 bases). Germline assignment: CDR1 SGHTA and CDR2 FQGNSA. This CDR3 is built from 16 residues. V shed 2 bases and J shed 7 bases, with 15 bases lying between them. The CDR3 is CASSLSKGRVNSPLHF. The DNA of the CDR3 is TGTGCCAGCAGCTTATCAAAGGGCAGGGTAAATTCACCCCTCCACTTT.

J is TRBJ1-1 and V is TRBV4-1, with 10 bases that match TRBD1. V shed 2 bases and J 6 bases; nucleotides not matched to a gene: 9. CDR1 and CDR2 (germline): MGHRA, YSYEKL. This CDR3 region has 16 residues. The CDR3 spells CASSQFSGTGAPEAFF. In DNA, the CDR3 is TGCGCCAGCAGCCAATTTTCCGGGACAGGGGCCCCTGAAGCTTTCTTT.

The V call is TRBV18, the J call TRBJ1-5; possible D gene TRBD1, 5 bases. From germline, CDR1 is KGHSH and CDR2 LQKENI. V was clipped by 4 bases and J by 1 base, with 11 bases between them. The CDR3 has 15 amino acids. The CDR3 nucleotides read TGTGCCAGCTCACTAGGGGTTGAAAGCAATCAGCCCCAGCATTTT. Translating it yields CASSLGVESNQPQHF. Variable domain in full (rest from reference TRBV18 and TRBJ1-5): NAGVMQNPRHLVRRRGQEARLRCSPMKGHSHVYWYRQLPEEGLKFMVYLQKENIIDESGMPKERFSAEFPKEGPSILRIQQVVRGDSAAYFCASSLGVESNQPQHFGDGTRLSIL.

This clone was recorded once. V is TRBV6-5 and J is TRBJ2-2, with 13 nucleotides matching TRBD2. Germline CDR1 is MNHEY and CDR2 is SVGAGI. This CDR3 region has 15 residues. V shed 7 bases, J shed 5 bases, and the junction held 4 bases outside the gene matches. The CDR3 here is CASTWTSGRTGELFF. Here the CDR3 DNA reads TGTGCCAGCACCTGGACTAGCGGGAGAACCGGGGAGCTGTTTTTT.

V gene TRBV4-2 combines with J gene TRBJ2-3; 11 bases map to TRBD2. Germline lookup yields CDR1 LGHNA and CDR2 YNFKEQ. There are 16 residues in the CDR3. Unmatched junction bases numbered 5, after V lost 4 bases and J lost 2 bases. CDR3 loop: CASSRGTSGSTDTQYF. The CDR3 DNA is TGTGCCAGCAGCCGAGGGACTAGCGGATCCACAGATACGCAGTATTTT.

V usage is TRBV30 and J usage is TRBJ1-1; D remains ambiguous. With 0 bases removed from V and 4 bases from J, the gap between germline ends came to 9 bases. The CDR3 spans 13 residues. Germline CDR1 is GTSNPN and CDR2 is SVGIG (reference sequence). CDR3: CAWSVSPRTEAFF. DNA of the CDR3: TGTGCCTGGAGTGTCTCTCCGCGCACTGAAGCTTTCTTT.

The V gene is TRBV28, the J gene TRBJ1-4; D not resolved. The CDR3 extends over 13 amino acids. V lost 3 bases and J 8 bases, leaving 10 bases between the germline ends. The germline V gene encodes CDR1 MDHEN and CDR2 SYDVKM. CDR3 DNA: TGTGCCAGCAGTTTGTTGACAATAGAAAAACTGTTTTTT. This encodes CASSLLTIEKLFF. Together with reference TRBV28 and TRBJ1-4, the CDR3 gives the full variable domain: DVKVTQSSRYLVKRTGEKVFLECVQDMDHENMFWYRQDPGLGLRLIYFSYDVKMKEKGDIPEGYSVSREKKERFSLILESASTNQTSMYLCASSLLTIEKLFFGSGTQLSVL.

The chain joins TRBV5-5 to TRBJ2-7; maybe TRBD1 (8 bases). Trimming removed 4 bases at V and 5 bases at J, with 19 bases between. In germline, CDR1 is SGHKS, CDR2 YYEKEE (reference sequence). The CDR3 consists of 15 residues. The CDR3 loop is CASSRTRAGGNEQYF. The CDR3 bases are TGTGCCAGCAGCCGGACTAGGGCAGGGGGCAACGAGCAGTACTTC.

The chain uses TRBV27 and TRBJ1-3; 7 nucleotides match TRBD1. The CDR3 contains 17 residues. The V segment lost 5 bases and the J segment 0 bases; nucleotides outside the gene matches: 10. Germline V gene sequence: CDR1 MNHEY, CDR2 SMNVEV (reference sequence). For the CDR3, the DNA is TGTGCCAGCAGTCTGACAGGGCCCAATGCCTCTGGAAACACCATATATTTT. This encodes CASSLTGPNASGNTIYF.

The genes are TRBV19 and TRBJ2-7; 10 positions match TRBD2. The length of the CDR3 is 15 residues. The junction had 5 bases not matched to a gene; V was cut back by 4 bases and J by 2 bases. Per germline, CDR1 LNHDA and CDR2 SQIVND (reference sequence). The CDR3 region is CASSTGLAATYEQYF. CDR3 coding DNA: TGTGCCAGTAGTACTGGACTAGCGGCCACCTACGAGCAGTACTTC.

V gene TRBV14 combines with J gene TRBJ2-7, with D perhaps TRBD2 (6 bases). Trimming removed 3 bases from V and 6 bases from J, with 15 bases in between. Germline lookup yields CDR1 SGHDN and CDR2 FVKESK. The length of the CDR3 is 14 residues. This CDR3 is CASSQGGLLGEQYF. DNA of the CDR3: TGTGCCAGCAGCCAGGGGGGACTTCTGGGCGAGCAGTACTTC.